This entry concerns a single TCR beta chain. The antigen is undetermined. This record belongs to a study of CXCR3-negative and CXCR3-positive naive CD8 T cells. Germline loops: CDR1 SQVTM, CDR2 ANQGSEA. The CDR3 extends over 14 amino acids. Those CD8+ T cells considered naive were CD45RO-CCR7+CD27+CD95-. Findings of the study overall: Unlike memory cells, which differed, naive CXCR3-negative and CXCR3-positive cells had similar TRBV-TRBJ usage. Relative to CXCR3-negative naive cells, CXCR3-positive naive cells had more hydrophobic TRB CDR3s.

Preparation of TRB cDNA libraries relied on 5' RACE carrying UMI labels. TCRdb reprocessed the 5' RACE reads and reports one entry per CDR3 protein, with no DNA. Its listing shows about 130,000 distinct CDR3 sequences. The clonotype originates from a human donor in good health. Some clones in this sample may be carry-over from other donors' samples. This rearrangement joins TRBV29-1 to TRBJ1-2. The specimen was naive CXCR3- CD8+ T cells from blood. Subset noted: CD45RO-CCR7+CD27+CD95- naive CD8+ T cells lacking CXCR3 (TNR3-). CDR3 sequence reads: CSVDWAEANYGYTF.